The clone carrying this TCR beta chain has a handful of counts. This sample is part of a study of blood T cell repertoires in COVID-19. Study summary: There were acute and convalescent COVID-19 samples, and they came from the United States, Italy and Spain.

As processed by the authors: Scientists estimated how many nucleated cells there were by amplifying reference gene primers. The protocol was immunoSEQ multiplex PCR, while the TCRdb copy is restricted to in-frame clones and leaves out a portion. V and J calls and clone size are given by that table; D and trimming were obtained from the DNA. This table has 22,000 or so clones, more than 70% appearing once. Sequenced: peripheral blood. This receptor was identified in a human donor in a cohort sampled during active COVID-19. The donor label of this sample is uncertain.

CDR3 in DNA: TGTGCCACCAGCAGAGCCCGACTTAGCAATCAGCCCCAGCATTTT. Translated: CATSRARLSNQPQHF. J is TRBJ1-5 and V is TRBV15; D gene unclear. In germline, CDR1 is LNHNV, CDR2 YYDKDF (reference sequence). Trimming took off 1 base at V and 0 bases at J, with 7 bases between the two ends. The CDR3 length is 15 residues.